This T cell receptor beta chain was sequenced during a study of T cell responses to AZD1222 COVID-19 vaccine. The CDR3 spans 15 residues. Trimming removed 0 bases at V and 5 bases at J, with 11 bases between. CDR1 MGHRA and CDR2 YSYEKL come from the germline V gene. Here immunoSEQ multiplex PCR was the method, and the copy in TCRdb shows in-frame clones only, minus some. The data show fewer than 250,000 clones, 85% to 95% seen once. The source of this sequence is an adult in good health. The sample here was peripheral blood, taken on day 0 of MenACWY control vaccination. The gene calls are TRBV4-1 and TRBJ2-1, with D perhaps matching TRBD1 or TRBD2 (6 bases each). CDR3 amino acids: CASSQERGVNNEQFF. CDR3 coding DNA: TGCGCCAGCAGCCAAGAAAGGGGGGTTAACAATGAGCAGTTCTTC.